This T cell receptor beta chain is drawn from a study of CD8 T cells in ankylosing spondylitis. With molecular barcodes, quantitative 5'-RACE was used to make the TCR beta libraries. In TCRdb, the 5' RACE reads were re-called with MiXCR into one record per CDR3 protein. The sample has around 100,000 distinct CDR3 sequences, nearly 25% seen once; the top ten hold 9% to 15%. Study results and caveats: Fewer than 10 highly homologous variants made up a TCR beta motif that seemed to typify ankylosing spondylitis blood. Matched ankylosing spondylitis synovial fluid reportedly showed significant enrichment of disease-linked clones. As for the disease-linked clones, they showed a CD8+ phenotype and occurred at relatively low frequencies in peripheral blood.

About this clonotype: Antigen specificity is unknown.

This CDR3 contains 14 residues. V shed 0 bases and J shed 3 bases, with 10 bases lying between them. Germline CDR1 is SGHRS and CDR2 is YFSETQ. The receptor comes from a male donor with ankylosing spondylitis. The rearrangement links TRBV5-1 to TRBJ2-7; D not certain. The specimen sequenced was synovial fluid, either unsorted or a sorted T cell fraction (not recorded which). CDR3 protein: CASSLASGNYEQYF. In DNA form, the CDR3 reads TGCGCCAGCAGCTTGGCGTCGGGTAACTACGAGCAGTACTTC.